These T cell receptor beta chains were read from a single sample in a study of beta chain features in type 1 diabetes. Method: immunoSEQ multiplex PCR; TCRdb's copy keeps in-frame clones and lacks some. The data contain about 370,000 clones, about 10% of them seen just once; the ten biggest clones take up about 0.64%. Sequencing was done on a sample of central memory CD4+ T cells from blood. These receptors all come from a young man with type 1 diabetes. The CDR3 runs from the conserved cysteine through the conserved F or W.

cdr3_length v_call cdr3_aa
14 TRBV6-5 CASSRASGTYEQYF
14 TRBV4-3 CASSKDRTSGTQYF
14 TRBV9 CASSVRQEQETQYF
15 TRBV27 CASSFTTAPGNTIYF
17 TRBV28 CASSLLGLALSYNEQFF
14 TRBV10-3 CATTGTSDIGELFF
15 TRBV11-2 CASSGTGVLYNEQFF
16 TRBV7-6 CASSPSGLYYYNEQFF
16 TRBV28 CASSSPGGAMPYEQYF
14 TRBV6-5 CASSYQGIGTEAFF
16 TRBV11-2 CASSSRLAGGTDTQYF
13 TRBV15 CATRQGNTGELFF
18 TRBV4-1 CASSQVTWEGHLSNTQYF
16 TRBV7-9 CATPQIKQGATDTQYF
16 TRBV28 CASSFSVRVSAYEQYF
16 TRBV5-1 CASSLQGNFHTGELFF
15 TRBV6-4 CASSEAGGPAYEQYF
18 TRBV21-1 CASSPGLVRKAGYNEQFF
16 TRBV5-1 CASSLTSGSSSGELFF
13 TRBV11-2 CASSLGTDGTIYF
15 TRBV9 CASSAGQGIYNEQFF
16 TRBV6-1 CASSGRDVGSGNTIYF
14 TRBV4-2 CASSHAAATGELFF
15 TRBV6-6 CASSPGQGASKTQYF
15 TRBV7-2 CASSFNEGSGQPQHF